This T cell receptor beta chain was sequenced during a study of early T cells in non-severe SARS-CoV-2 infection (dated by TCRdb to the early 2020s). About the investigation overall: Bulk RNA from unsorted whole blood was used for TCR sequencing, so alpha and beta chains could not be paired.

Via the germline V gene, CDR1 is SQVTM and CDR2 ANQGSEA. Trimming takes 1 base from V and 6 bases from J, and the germline ends sit 13 bases apart. Including cysteine and phenylalanine, the CDR3 has 13 amino acids. Of all the DNA, just the CDR3 is kept, 39 bases in frame from base 1. This clonotype has ten or more counts. The target of this receptor is not known. The record has no base qualities; no much larger clone is one base away. This was a case-control study nested in a cohort of healthcare workers in London, UK, who had nasopharyngeal swab PCR tests and blood samples taken every week. Healthcare workers were enrolled in the week of the UK lockdown, from 23 to 31 March 2020, and were followed every week for up to roughly 15 weeks. To prepare the library, 5' RACE was applied. For sequencing, a NextSeq 500 was employed. In the TCR library protocol, unique molecular identifiers were attached to individual cDNA molecules to correct for PCR bias and sequencing error. Sequencing covered both TCR alpha and beta chains, and within each sample the abundances of alpha and beta sequences were tightly co-correlated. The authors processed their data as follows. Decombinator V4 was used to annotate TCR sequences for V gene, J gene and CDR3. Expanded TCRs were defined as changing significantly between any two time points under a Poisson model with p below 0.0001. Abundances of TCRs were expressed as counts per million after normalisation to the total number of TCRs sequenced in each sample. TRAV1-2 paired with TRAJ12, TRAJ20 or TRAJ33 defined MAIT TCRs, while TRAV10 paired with TRAJ18 defined iNKT TCRs. VDJdb, accessed on 1 November 2021, was searched for TCRs annotated for CMV, EBV and SARS-CoV-2, and TCRs annotated for more than one antigen were excluded. TCRdb applied fastp at Q25 and MiXCR to the public reads, then kept only in-frame beta chains. Records with the same CDR3 protein are collapsed into one entry carrying the most frequent genes and DNA. For this entry, the V and J calls and clone size follow TCRdb and not the study's own pipeline. This sample has under 60,000 distinct CDR3 sequences in its table, and under 8.5% of those were observed once. The top ten clones comprise approximately 4% of the sample.

What the research found in general, with its limitations: Matching against VDJdb was skewed toward anti-spike CD8 responses, likely underestimated virus-specific expansions, and missed private and CD4 specificities.

The TCR comes from an adult who was a healthcare worker with PCR-confirmed SARS-CoV-2 infection or an uninfected control (not recorded which). This chain is built from TRBV29-1 and TRBJ2-7, and TRBD2 may be the D gene, going by 5 matching bases. Material for sequencing was whole blood. The bases are TGCAGCGTTGAAGGCCCCGGGAAGGCCGAGCAGTACTTC. Its translation reads: CSVEGPGKAEQYF.